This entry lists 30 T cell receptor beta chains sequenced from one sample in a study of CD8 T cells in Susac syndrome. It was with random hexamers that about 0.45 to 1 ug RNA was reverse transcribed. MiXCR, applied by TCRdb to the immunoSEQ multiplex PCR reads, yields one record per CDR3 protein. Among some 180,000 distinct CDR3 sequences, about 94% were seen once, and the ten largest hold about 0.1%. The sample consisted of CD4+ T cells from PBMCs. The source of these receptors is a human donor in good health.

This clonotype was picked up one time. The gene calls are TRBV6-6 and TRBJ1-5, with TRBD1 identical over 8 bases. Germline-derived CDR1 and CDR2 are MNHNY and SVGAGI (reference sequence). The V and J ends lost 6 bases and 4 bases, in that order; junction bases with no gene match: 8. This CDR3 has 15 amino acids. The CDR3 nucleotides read TGTGCCAGCAGCCACCGGGACAGGCGAAATCAGCCCCAGCATTTT. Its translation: CASSHRDRRNQPQHF.

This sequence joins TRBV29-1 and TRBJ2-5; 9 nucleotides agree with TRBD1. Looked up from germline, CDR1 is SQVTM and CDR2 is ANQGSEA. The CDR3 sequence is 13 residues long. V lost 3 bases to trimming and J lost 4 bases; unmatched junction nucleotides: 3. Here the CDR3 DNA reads TGCAGCGTTGAGACAGGGGGACGAGAGACCCAGTACTTC. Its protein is CSVETGGRETQYF. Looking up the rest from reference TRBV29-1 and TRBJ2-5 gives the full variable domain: SAVISQKPSRDICQRGTSLTIQCQVDSQVTMMFWYRQQPGQSLTLIATANQGSEATYESGFVIDKFPISRPNLTFSTLTVSNMSPEDSSIYLCSVETGGRETQYFGPGTRLLVL.

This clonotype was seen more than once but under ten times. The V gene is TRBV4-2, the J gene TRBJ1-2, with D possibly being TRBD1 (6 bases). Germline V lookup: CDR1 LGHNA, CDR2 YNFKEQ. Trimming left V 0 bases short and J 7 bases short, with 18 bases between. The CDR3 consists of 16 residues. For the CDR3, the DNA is TGTGCCAGCAGCCAAGAAAACTGGGGGGCCGCGGGTGGCTACACCTTC. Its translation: CASSQENWGAAGGYTF.

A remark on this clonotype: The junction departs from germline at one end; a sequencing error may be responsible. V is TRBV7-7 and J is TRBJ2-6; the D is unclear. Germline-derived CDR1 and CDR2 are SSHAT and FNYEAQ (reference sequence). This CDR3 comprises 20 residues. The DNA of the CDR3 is TGTGCTAGCAGCTTCCCCCGGGCCAGGTGGAGACTCTCTGGGGCCAACGTCCTGACTTTC. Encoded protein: CASSFPRARWRLSGANVLTF.

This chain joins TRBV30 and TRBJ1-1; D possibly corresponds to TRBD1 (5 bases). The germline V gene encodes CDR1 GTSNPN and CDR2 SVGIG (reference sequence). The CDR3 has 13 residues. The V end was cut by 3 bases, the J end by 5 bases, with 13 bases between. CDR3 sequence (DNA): TGTGCCTGGAGGTATATCGGGGGGACTGAAGCTTTCTTT. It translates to CAWRYIGGTEAFF. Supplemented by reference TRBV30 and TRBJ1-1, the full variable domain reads SQTIHQWPATLVQPVGSPLSLECTVEGTSNPNLYWYRQAAGRGLQLLFYSVGIGQISSEVPQNLSASRPQDRQFILSSKKLLLSDSGFYLCAWRYIGGTEAFFGQGTRLTVV.

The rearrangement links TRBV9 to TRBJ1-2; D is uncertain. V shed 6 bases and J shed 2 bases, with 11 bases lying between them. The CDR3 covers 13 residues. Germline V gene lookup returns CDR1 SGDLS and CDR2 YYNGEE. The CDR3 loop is CASTSRPNYGYTF. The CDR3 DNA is TGTGCCAGCACCTCCCGGCCAAACTATGGCTACACCTTC.

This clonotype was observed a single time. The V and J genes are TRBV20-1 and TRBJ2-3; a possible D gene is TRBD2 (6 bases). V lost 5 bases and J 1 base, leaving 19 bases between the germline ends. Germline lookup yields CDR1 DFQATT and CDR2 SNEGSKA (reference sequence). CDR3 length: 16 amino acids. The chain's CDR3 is CSALPRAVAGTDTQYF. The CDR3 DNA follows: TGCAGTGCTCTTCCCAGGGCGGTAGCGGGCACAGATACGCAGTATTTT.

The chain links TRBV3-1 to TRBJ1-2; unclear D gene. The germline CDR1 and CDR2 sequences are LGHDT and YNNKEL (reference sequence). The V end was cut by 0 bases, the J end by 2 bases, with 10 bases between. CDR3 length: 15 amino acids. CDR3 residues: CASSQEPGKNYGYTF. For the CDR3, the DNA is TGTGCCAGCAGCCAAGAACCCGGAAAAAACTATGGCTACACCTTC.

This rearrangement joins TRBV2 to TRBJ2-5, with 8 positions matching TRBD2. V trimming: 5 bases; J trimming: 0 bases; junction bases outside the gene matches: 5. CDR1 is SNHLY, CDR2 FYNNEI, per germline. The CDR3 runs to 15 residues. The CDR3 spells CASSWSGGNQETQYF. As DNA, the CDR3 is TGTGCCAGCAGTTGGAGCGGGGGAAACCAAGAGACCCAGTACTTC.

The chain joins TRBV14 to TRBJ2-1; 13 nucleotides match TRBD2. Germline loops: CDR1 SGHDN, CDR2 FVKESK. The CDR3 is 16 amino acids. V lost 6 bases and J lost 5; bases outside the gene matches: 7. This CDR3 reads CASSRTSGRGDNEQFF. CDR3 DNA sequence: TGTGCCAGCAGTCGGACTAGCGGGAGAGGAGACAATGAGCAGTTCTTC.

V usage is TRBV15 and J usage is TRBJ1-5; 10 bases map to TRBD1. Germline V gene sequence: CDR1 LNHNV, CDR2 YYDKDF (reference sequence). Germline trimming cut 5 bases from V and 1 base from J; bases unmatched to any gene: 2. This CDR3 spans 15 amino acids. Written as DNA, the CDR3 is TGTGCCACCAGCGGACAGGGGGTCAGCAATCAGCCCCAGCATTTT. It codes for CATSGQGVSNQPQHF.

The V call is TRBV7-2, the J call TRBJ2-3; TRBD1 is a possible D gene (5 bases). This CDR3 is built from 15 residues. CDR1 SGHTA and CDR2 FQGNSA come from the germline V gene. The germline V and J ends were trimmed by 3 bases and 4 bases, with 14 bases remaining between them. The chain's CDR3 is CASSFNRPPADTQYF. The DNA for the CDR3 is TGTGCCAGCAGCTTCAACAGGCCCCCTGCAGATACGCAGTATTTT.

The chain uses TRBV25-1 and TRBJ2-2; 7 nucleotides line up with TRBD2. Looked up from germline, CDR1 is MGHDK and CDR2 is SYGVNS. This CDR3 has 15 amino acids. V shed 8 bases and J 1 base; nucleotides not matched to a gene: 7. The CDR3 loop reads CASSGVAGNTGELFF. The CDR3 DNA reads TGTGCCAGCTCGGGAGTAGCGGGGAACACCGGGGAGCTGTTTTTT.

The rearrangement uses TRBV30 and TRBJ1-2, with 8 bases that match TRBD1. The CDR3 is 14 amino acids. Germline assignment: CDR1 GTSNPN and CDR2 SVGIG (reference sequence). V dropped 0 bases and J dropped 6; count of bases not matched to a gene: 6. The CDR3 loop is CAWSVHPGGDGYTF. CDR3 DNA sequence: TGTGCCTGGAGTGTACACCCAGGGGGCGATGGCTACACCTTC. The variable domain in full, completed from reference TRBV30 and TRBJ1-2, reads SQTIHQWPATLVQPVGSPLSLECTVEGTSNPNLYWYRQAAGRGLQLLFYSVGIGQISSEVPQNLSASRPQDRQFILSSKKLLLSDSGFYLCAWSVHPGGDGYTFGSGTRLTVV.

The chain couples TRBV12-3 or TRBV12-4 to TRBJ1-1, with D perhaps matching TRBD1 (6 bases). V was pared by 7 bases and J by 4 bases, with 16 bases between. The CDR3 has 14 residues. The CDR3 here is CASTQDSFGTEAFF. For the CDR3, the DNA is TGTGCCAGCACCCAGGACAGTTTTGGCACTGAAGCTTTCTTT.

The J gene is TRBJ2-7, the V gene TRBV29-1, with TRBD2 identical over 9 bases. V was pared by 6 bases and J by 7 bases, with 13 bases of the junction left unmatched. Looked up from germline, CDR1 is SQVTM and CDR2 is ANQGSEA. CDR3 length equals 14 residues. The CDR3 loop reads CSVAVSSGAGEQYF. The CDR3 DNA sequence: TGCAGCGTCGCGGTCTCTAGCGGGGCGGGGGAGCAGTACTTC.

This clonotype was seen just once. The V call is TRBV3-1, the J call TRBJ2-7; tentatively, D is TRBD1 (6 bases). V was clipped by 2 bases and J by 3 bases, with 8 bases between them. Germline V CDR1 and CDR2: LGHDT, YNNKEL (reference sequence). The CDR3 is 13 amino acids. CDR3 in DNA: TGTGCCAGCAGCCAACTGACAGGCTACGAGCAGTACTTC. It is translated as CASSQLTGYEQYF.

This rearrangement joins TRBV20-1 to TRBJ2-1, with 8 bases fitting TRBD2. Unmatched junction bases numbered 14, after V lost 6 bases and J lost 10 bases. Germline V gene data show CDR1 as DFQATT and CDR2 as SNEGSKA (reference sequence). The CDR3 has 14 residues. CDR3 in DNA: TGCAGTGCACAAATCGGGACTAGGAATTACGAGCAGTTCTTC. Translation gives CSAQIGTRNYEQFF.

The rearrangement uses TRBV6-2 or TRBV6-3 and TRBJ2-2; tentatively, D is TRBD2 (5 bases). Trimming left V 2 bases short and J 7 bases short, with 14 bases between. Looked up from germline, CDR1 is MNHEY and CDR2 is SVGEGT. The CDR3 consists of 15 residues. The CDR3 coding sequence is TGTGCCAGCAGTTACCATCGAGGGCCAAACGGGGAGCTGTTTTTT. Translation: CASSYHRGPNGELFF.

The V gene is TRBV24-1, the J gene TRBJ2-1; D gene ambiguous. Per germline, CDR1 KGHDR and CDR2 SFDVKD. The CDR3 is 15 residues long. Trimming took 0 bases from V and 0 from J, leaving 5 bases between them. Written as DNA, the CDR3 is TGTGCCACCAGTGATTTGAGTAGCTCCTACAATGAGCAGTTCTTC. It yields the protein CATSDLSSSYNEQFF.

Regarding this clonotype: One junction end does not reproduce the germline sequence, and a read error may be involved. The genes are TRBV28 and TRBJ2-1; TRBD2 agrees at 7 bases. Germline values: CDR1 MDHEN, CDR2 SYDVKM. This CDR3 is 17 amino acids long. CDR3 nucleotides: TGTGCCAACAGTTTAGGGGCCGGGGCGGGAGTTTACAATGAGCAGTTCTTC. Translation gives CANSLGAGAGVYNEQFF.

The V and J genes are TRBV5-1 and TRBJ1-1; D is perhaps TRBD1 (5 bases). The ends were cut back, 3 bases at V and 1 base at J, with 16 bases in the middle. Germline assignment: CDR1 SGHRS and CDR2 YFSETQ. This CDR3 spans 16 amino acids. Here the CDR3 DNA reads TGCGCCAGCAGCTCTAGGGGCGCAGAGCGGAACACTGAAGCTTTCTTT. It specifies CASSSRGAERNTEAFF. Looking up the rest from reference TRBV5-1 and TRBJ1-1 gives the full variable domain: KAGVTQTPRYLIKTRGQQVTLSCSPISGHRSVSWYQQTPGQGLQFLFEYFSETQRNKGNFPGRFSGRQFSNSRSEMNVSTLELGDSALYLCASSSRGAERNTEAFFGQGTRLTVV.

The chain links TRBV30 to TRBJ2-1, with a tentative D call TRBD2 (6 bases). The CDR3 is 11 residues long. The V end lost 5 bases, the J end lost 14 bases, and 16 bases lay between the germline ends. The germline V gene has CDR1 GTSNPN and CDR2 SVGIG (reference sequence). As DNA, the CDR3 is TGTGCCTGGGCCCTGGGGCGGGGTGAGTTCTTC. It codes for CAWALGRGEFF.

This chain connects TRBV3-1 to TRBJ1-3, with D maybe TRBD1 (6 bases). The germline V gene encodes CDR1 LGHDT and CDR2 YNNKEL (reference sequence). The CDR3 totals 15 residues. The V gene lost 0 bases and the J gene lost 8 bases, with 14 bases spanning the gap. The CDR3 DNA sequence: TGTGCCAGCAGCCAAGATGGGGGGGCGCAGGACACCATATATTTT. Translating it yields CASSQDGGAQDTIYF.

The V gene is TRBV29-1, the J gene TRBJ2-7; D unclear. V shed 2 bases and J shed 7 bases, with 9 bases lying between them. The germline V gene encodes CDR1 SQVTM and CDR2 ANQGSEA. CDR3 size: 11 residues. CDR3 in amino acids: CSVETGPEQYF. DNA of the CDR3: TGCAGCGTTGAAACCGGACCTGAGCAGTACTTC.

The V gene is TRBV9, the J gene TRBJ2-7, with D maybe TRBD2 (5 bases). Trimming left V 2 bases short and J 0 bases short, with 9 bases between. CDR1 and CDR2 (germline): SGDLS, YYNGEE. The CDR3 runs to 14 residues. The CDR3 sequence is CASSVTGISYEQYF. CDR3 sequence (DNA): TGTGCCAGCAGCGTTACGGGAATCTCCTACGAGCAGTACTTC.

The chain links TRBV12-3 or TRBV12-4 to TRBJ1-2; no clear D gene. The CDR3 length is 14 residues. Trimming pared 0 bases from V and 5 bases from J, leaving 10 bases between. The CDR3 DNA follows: TGTGCCAGCAGTTTAGCGCCGGCAGGTTATGGCTACACCTTC. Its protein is CASSLAPAGYGYTF.

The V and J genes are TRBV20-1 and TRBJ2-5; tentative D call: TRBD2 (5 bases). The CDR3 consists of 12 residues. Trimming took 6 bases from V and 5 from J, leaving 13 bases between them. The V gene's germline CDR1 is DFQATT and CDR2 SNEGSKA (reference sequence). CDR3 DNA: TGCAGTGCCCCACTAGGATCGGAGACCCAGTACTTC. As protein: CSAPLGSETQYF.

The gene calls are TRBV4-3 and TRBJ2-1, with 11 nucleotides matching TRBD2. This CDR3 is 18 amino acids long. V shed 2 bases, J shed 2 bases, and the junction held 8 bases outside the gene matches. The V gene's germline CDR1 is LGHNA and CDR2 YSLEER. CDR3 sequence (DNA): TGCGCCAGCAGCCAACGTATACCGGGACTAGCGGCCTACAATGAGCAGTTCTTC. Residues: CASSQRIPGLAAYNEQFF.

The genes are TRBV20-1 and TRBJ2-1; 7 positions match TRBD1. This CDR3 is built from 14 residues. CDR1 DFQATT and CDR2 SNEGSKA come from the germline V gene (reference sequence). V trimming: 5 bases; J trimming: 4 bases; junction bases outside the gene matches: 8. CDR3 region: CSAEHRGLYNEQFF. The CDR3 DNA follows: TGCAGTGCTGAACACAGGGGCCTGTACAATGAGCAGTTCTTC.